This T cell receptor (beta chain) was identified in a study of shared clonotypes between healthy human individuals. With respect to this clone: No antigen is known for it.

V dropped 2 bases and J dropped 0 bases, with 12 bases sitting between them. The CDR3 sequence is 16 residues long. The V gene's germline CDR1 is MDHEN and CDR2 SYDVKM. Points from the study as a whole: Clonotype sharing among donors, it was expected, would be affected by sequencing depth.

TCRdb's copy holds only in-frame clones and misses some; the assay was immunoSEQ multiplex PCR. The table lists 2 million to 2.5 million clones, under 97% of them singletons. Sequences were obtained from naive CD4+ T cells sorted from blood. Subset in this sample: CD45RA+ positively selected. This receptor was obtained from a young man in good health. The V call is TRBV28, the J call TRBJ2-3; maybe TRBD1 (6 bases). Here the CDR3 DNA reads TGTGCCAGCAGTTTAAAGGGGGTCTTTAGCACAGATACGCAGTATTTT. Its translation: CASSLKGVFSTDTQYF.